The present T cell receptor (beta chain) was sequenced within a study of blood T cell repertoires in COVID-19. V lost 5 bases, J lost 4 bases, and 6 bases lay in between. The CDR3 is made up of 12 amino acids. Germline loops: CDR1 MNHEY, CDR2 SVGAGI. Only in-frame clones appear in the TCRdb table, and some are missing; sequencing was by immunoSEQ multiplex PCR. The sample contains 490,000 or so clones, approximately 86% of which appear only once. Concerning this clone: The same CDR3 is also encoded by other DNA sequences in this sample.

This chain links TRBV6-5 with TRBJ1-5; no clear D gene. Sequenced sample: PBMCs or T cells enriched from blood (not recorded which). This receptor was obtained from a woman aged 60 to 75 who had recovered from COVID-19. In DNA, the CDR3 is TGTGCCAGCAGTCCTATTAATCAGCCCCAGCATTTT. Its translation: CASSPINQPQHF.